The T cell receptor (beta chain) under discussion was sequenced for a study of blood T cell repertoires in COVID-19. In the study overall: COVID-19 samples from acute and convalescent phases originated in the United States, Italy and Spain.

The CDR3 length is 17 residues. Germline CDR1 is MRHNA and CDR2 is SNTAGT. J lost 1 base, V lost 5 bases, and 7 bases had no gene match. Authors' processing steps: Estimation of nucleated cell counts relied on the amplification of reference gene primers. Produced via immunoSEQ multiplex PCR; TCRdb's table is partial and in-frame only. D and trimming were read from the DNA, whereas the V and J calls and clone size are those reported in that table. The table includes more than 300,000 clones, under 95% detected once. The V gene is TRBV6-4, the J gene TRBJ2-1, with TRBD1 matching over 11 bases. The receptor's source is a woman under 30 who had recovered from COVID-19. Sequencing was carried out using peripheral blood. CDR3 residues: CASSISGTGGSYNEQFF. CDR3 DNA: TGTGCCAGCAGTATATCCGGGACAGGGGGGTCCTACAATGAGCAGTTCTTC.